Below, 10 T cell receptor beta chains from the same sample are listed, as sequenced in a study of cytomegalovirus exposure and HLA in healthy donors. PCR amplification relied on 60 Vbeta primers (plus 13 Jbeta primers). Measured with immunoSEQ multiplex PCR; TCRdb has only the in-frame clones, and not every one. The data show 150,000 to 200,000 clones, approximately 85% seen once. The specimen was PBMCs. These receptors were collected from a young man in good health and CMV-seropositive.

The rearrangement joins TRBV4-1 to TRBJ2-5; tentatively, D is TRBD1 (5 bases). CDR1 is MGHRA, CDR2 YSYEKL, per germline. Trimming removed 2 bases from V and 5 bases from J, with 15 bases in between. This CDR3 is built from 15 residues. CDR3 loop: CASSQTTRVGETQYF. The CDR3 nucleotides are TGCGCCAGCAGCCAAACAACCAGGGTAGGCGAGACCCAGTACTTC.

This clone was counted only a few times. This chain uses TRBV5-4 with TRBJ1-2; D ambiguous. The CDR3 contains 13 residues. V was trimmed by 0 bases and J by 8 bases, leaving 11 bases between them. Germline V lookup: CDR1 SGHNT, CDR2 YYREEE (reference sequence). The CDR3 reads CASSLAELGGYTF. CDR3 nucleotides: TGTGCCAGCAGCTTGGCAGAGCTGGGCGGCTACACCTTC.

V is TRBV18 and J is TRBJ1-2; 7 bases are shared with TRBD1. The V and J ends lost 0 bases and 8 bases, in that order; junction bases with no gene match: 12. From germline, CDR1 is KGHSH and CDR2 LQKENI. This CDR3 is 16 amino acids long. The CDR3 DNA is TGTGCCAGCTCACCACCGACGGTTACAGGGGTGGAGGGCTACACCTTC. Residues: CASSPPTVTGVEGYTF.

V gene TRBV10-3 combines with J gene TRBJ2-7, with a tentative D call TRBD1 (5 bases). The V and J ends lost 7 bases and 2 bases respectively, with 12 bases between them. Germline values: CDR1 ENHRY, CDR2 SYGVKD. The CDR3 totals 13 residues. As DNA, the CDR3 is TGTGCCATCAATGCAGGGTCCCCCTACGAGCAGTACTTC. This codes for CAINAGSPYEQYF.

This sequence joins TRBV5-1 and TRBJ2-7; TRBD1 aligns across 10 bases. The CDR3 extends over 14 amino acids. V lost 4 bases to trimming and J lost 6 bases; unmatched junction nucleotides: 7. Germline CDR1 and CDR2: SGHRS and YFSETQ. As DNA, the CDR3 is TGCGCCAGCAGCCGGAGGACAGGGGGACCCGAGCAGTACTTC. Protein: CASSRRTGGPEQYF.

The chain is built from TRBV19 and TRBJ1-5; D perhaps matches TRBD1 (6 bases). Between the trimmed V and J ends, which lost 5 bases and 2 bases, there was a span of 16 bases. The germline V gene has CDR1 LNHDA and CDR2 SQIVND (reference sequence). This CDR3 is 16 amino acids long. The CDR3 reads CASSSGARGGNQPQHF. The CDR3, as DNA: TGTGCCAGTAGTTCGGGGGCACGGGGGGGCAATCAGCCCCAGCATTTT.

The V call is TRBV4-3, the J call TRBJ2-2; D is unresolved. CDR1 is LGHNA, CDR2 YSLEER, per germline. Trimming shortened V by 1 base and J by 9 bases, and 15 bases separated the two germline ends. The length of the CDR3 is 15 residues. CDR3 nucleotide sequence: TGCGCCAGCAGCCAAGTTGGCCGAACTACCCGGGAGCTGTTTTTT. Translating it yields CASSQVGRTTRELFF.

The chain couples TRBV15 to TRBJ2-3; no reliable D call. CDR1 is LNHNV and CDR2 is YYDKDF in the germline V gene (reference sequence). The CDR3 has 14 residues. Trimming cost V 5 bases and J 5 bases, with 14 bases left between them. The CDR3 loop is CATSAQLTGDTQYF. DNA of the CDR3: TGTGCCACCAGCGCACAATTGACTGGAGATACGCAGTATTTT.

V gene TRBV2 combines with J gene TRBJ2-1; the D is unclear. This CDR3 spans 14 amino acids. Trimming shortened V by 10 bases and J by 2 bases, and 15 bases separated the two germline ends. The germline gives CDR1 SNHLY, CDR2 FYNNEI. The CDR3 here is CANRVVTTYNEQFF. In DNA form, the CDR3 reads TGTGCCAACCGGGTAGTAACAACCTACAATGAGCAGTTCTTC.

The V gene is TRBV6-6, the J gene TRBJ2-1; 8 positions match TRBD2. The CDR3 covers 13 residues. The germline V gene encodes CDR1 MNHNY and CDR2 SVGAGI (reference sequence). V gave up 0 bases and J gave up 8 bases; unmatched junction bases: 0. CDR3 amino acids: CASSYSGRDEQFF. In DNA, the CDR3 is TGTGCCAGCAGTTACTCCGGGAGGGATGAGCAGTTCTTC.